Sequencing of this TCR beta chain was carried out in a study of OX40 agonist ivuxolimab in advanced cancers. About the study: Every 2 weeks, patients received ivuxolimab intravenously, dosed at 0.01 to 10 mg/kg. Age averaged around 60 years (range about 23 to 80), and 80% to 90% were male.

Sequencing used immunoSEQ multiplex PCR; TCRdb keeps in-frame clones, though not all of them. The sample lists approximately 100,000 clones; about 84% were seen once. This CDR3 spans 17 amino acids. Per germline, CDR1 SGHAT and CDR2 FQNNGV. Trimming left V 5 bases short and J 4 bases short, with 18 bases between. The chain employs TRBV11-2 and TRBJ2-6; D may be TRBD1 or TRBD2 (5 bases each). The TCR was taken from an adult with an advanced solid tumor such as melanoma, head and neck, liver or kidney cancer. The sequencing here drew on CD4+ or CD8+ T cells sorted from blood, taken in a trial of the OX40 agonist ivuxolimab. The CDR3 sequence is CASSPSRGAEGANVLTF. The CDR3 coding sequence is TGTGCCAGCAGCCCCAGCCGAGGGGCGGAAGGGGCCAACGTCCTGACTTTC.